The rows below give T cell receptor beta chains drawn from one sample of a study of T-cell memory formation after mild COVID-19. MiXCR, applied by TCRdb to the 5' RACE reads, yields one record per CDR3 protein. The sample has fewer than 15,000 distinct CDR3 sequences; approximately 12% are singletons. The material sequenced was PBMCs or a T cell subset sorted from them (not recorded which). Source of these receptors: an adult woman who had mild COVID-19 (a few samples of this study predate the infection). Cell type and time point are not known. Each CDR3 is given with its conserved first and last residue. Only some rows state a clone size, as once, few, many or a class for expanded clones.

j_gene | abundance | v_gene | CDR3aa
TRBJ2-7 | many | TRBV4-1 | CASSTDSYEQYF
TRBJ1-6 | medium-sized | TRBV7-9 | CASSSTWTGSPLHF
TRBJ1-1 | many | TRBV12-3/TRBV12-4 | CASSPILGQGEAVAEAFF
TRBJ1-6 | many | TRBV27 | CASGDRNSPLHF
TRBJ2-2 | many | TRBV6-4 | CASSDSYLAGGPNTGELFF
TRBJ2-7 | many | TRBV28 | CASSLPGEQYF
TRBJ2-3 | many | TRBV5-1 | CASTLDGRTDTQYF
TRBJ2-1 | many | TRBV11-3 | CASSLWGRSSYNEQFF
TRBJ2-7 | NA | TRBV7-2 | CASSPSTGGSSYEQYF
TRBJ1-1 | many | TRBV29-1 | CSVEPGTILRPEAFF
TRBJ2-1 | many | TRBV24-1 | CATSRAGLVRGDEQFF
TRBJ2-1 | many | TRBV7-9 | CASSEVLHDEQFF
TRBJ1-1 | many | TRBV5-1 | CASSLGPGMNTEAFF
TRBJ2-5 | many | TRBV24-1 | CATSEGLAGPFRETQYF
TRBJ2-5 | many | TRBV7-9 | CASSSWDRSQETQYF
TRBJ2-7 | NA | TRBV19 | CASRSGGSYEQYF
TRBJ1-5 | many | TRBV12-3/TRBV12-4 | CASSLTGGQPQHF
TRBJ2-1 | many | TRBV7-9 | CASSSRGGSYNEQFF
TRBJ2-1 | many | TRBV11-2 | CANQGYNEQFF
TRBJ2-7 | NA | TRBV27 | CASSPRTLSYEQYF
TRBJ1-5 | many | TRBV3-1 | CASSPTGYSNQPQHF
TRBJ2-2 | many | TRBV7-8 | CASSLGSGTGVAGELFF
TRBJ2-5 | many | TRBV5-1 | CASSLASGIQETQYF
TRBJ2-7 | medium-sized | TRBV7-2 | CASSSRGIVTGYEQYF
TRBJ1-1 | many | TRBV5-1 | CASSLDFTEAFF
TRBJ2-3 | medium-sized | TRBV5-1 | CASSLGDSSTDTQYF
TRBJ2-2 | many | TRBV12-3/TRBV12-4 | CASSLKETGELFF
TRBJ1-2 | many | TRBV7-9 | CASSLVSGSNYGYTF
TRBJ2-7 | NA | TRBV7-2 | CASSLVPGGTYEQYF
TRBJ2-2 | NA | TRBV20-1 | CSARASGRGTGELFF
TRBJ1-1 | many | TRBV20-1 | CSARNGQGALGDSEAFF
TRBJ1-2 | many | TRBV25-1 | CASSESKVVARSYTF
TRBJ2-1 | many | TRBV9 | CASSVGGGSYNEQFF
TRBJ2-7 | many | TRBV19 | CASSGADFYEQYF
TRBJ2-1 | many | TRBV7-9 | CASSLGLAGGVGYNEQFF
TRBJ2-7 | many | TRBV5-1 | CASSTGLGADEQYF
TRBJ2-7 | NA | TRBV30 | CAWSVQVQYEQYF
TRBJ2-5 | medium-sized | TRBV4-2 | CASSQELQTQYF
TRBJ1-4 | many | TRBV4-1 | CASSQEPYRDPRGGEKLFF
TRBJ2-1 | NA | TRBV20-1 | CSAPGNLEQFF
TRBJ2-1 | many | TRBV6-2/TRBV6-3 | CASSSTQGSGRFYNEQFF
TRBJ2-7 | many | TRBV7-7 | CASSFGQGDTYEQYF
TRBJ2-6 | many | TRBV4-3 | CASSQDHHATFSGANVLTF
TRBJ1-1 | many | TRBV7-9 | CASSPRTGKITEAFF
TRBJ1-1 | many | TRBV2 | CASSLQGEAFF
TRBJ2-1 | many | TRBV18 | CASSPQTGTDPYNEQFF
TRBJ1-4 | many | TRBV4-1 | CASSQVMVATNEKLFF
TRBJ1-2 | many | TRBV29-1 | CSVEDLAGNRYGYTF
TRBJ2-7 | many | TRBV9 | CASGPLAGALNEQYF
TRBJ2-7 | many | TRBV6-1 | CASSEAVLADLYEQYF
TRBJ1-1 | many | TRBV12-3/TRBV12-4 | CASSLVRRGEAFF